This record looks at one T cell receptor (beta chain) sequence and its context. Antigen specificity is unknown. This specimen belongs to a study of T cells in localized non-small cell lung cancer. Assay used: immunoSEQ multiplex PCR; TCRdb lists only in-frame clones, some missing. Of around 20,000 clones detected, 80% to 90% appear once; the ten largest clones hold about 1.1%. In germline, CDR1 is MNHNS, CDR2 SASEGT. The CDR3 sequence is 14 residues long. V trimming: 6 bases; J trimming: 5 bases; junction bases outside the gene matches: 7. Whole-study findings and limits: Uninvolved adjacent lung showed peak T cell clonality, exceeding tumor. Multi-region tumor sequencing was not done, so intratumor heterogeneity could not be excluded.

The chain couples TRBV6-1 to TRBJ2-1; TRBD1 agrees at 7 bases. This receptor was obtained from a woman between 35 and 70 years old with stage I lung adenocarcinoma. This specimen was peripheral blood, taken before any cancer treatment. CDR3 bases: TGTGCCAGCAGGCTGGGGACAGCACACAATGAGCAGTTCTTC. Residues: CASRLGTAHNEQFF.